This TCR beta chain was observed in a study of blood T cells in healthy people across ages (dated by TCRdb to between 2015 and 2017). Context from the whole study: In model experiments, template switching captured roughly one uniquely barcoded TCR beta cDNA molecule for every two T cells. Using the same blood draw, the study looked at two additional independent replicas of 1 million unique cDNA reads for two donors, one aged 18 to 30 and the other aged 80 or older. To avoid experimental bias, donors of different ages were randomly spread across the sequencing lanes. To track age-related changes in TCR beta repertoire diversity, the study relied on deep sequencing normalized with unique cDNA molecular identifiers. Four age groups were formed from the donors: young (average roughly 15 years), middle-aged (roughly 38), aged (roughly 59) and long-lived (82). Broader findings and caveats from the paper: Donor CMV infection status was unknown, potentially confounding age-related changes in expanded clonotypes. As age increased, observed TCR beta diversity per million T cells dropped in a roughly linear way, and a significant reduction was already evident by age approximately 40. Estimates of total diversity based on one million sequenced T cells were regarded as lower bounds and as underestimates. A strong correlation was found between observed TCR beta diversity and the percentage of naive T cells measured by flow cytometry. Conclusive comparison of naive and antigen-experienced compartments was prevented by the profiling of bulk unsorted PBMCs. Compared with the aged group, the long-lived group had more naive CD4+ T cells, fewer expanded clones and increased TCR diversity, suggesting age selection.

This clonotype was observed a few times. Its recognized antigen is unknown. No base-level quality is on record; no much larger clone is a single base apart. The 39 donors, aged roughly 6 to 95 years, were systemically healthy Caucasian individuals from Russia. Each donor gave ten milliliters of peripheral blood, drawn into EDTA-treated Vacutainer tubes. PBMCs were isolated by Ficoll-Paque density-gradient centrifugation, with at least 6.5 million obtained per sample. Total RNA, at least 6 micrograms per sample, was extracted from PBMCs with Trizol reagent. For every donor, flow cytometry on a PBMC aliquot measured the percentage of naive CD45RAhigh/CD27high T cells. The method was 5' RACE. The instrument given in TCRdb is Illumina HiSeq 2500. The second PCR ran for roughly 7 to 11 cycles and used a J-beta primer mix along with a sample-barcoded 5' primer. Each TCR beta cDNA molecule received a unique molecular identifier from a template-switch 5' adaptor carrying 12 random nucleotides. Each sample yielded at least 2.5 million CDR3-containing paired-end reads. First-strand cDNA was synthesized from all RNA with the Mint cDNA synthesis kit, primed by a TRBC-specific oligonucleotide. Following uracil-DNA glycosylase treatment, a first 18-cycle PCR with universal primers M1SS and BC2_uni_R was performed on all cDNA. Regarding the original processing steps: Each sample was normalized by randomly selecting 1 million high-quality reads, each carrying a distinct molecular identifier. Reads with shared molecular identifiers were discarded instead of being binned into consensus sequences. CDR3 identification, clonotype clustering and error correction used MiTCR with a Q25 quality threshold and the strictest error-elimination algorithm. Lower-bound total TCR beta diversity was estimated with a nonparametric unseen species model using Euler transformation. TCRdb reprocessing: public reads trimmed at Q25 with fastp, clones called with MiXCR, in-frame beta chains kept. Each CDR3 protein gets just one entry, which takes the most common genes and DNA from the rows behind it. TCRdb, not the original authors, processed these V and J calls. The sample profile shows under 1,000,000 distinct CDR3 sequences; approximately 35% of them were found once. 13% of the sample rests with the top ten.

The receptor's source is a man between 18 and 35 years old in good health. Sequencing was performed on blood.

For the CDR3, the sequence is CASSQTGLAAAQETQYF. The DNA is as follows: TGTGCCAGCAGCCAAACGGGACTAGCGGCCGCACAAGAGACCCAGTACTTC. The chain couples TRBV4-2 to TRBJ2-5; TRBD2 lines up with 11 middle nucleotides. From the germline V gene, CDR1 is LGHNA and CDR2 is YNFKEQ. There are 17 amino acids in the CDR3, from cysteine to phenylalanine inclusive. Only CDR3 DNA is held: 51 bases, read in frame from base 1. Compared with germline, V lacks 2 bases and J lacks 2 bases; bases without a gene match: 7.